The next 11 T cell receptor beta chains were all read from a single sample in a study of tumor-infiltrating lymphocytes in primary liver carcinoma. The source material, about 18-33 mg of unsorted bulk tissue, was used to co-extract RNA and DNA. The authors made TCR beta cDNA from around 500 ng total RNA with a constant-region primer. It was through three nested multiplex PCR rounds of slightly modified ARM-PCR that TCR beta libraries arose. The first two PCR rounds, approximately 10 cycles each, used TRBV1-TRBV30 forward primers and a C-beta reverse primer. Using its own MiXCR run on the multiplex PCR reads, TCRdb lists one record per CDR3 protein. This repertoire shows approximately 190,000 distinct CDR3 sequences, approximately 86% found once; its top ten account for 15% to 20%. The sequencing input was tumor tissue from primary liver carcinoma. The receptor set was obtained from a man aged 40-55 years with primary liver carcinoma and hepatitis B virus infection.

This clonotype occurred once. Its ends do not fully match the called genes, so a read error is possible. CDR3 amino acids: CSVITGATEASF. CDR3 in DNA: TGCAGCGTGATAACGGGGGCCACTGAAGCTTCCTTT. This chain joins TRBV29-1 and TRBJ1-1, with D maybe TRBD1 (6 bases). The CDR3 covers 12 residues. Germline CDR1 SQVTM, CDR2 ANQGSEA.

The chain employs TRBV28 and TRBJ2-5; D tentatively reads TRBD1 or TRBD2 (5 bases each). The CDR3 is made up of 14 amino acids. V dropped 5 bases and J dropped 6 bases, with 16 bases sitting between them. CDR1 is MDHEN and CDR2 is SYDVKM in the germline V gene. The CDR3 loop is CASSGDHFSQTQYF. CDR3 nucleotide sequence: TGTGCCAGCAGTGGGGACCACTTCAGTCAGACCCAGTACTTC. Variable domain in full (rest from reference TRBV28 and TRBJ2-5): DVKVTQSSRYLVKRTGEKVFLECVQDMDHENMFWYRQDPGLGLRLIYFSYDVKMKEKGDIPEGYSVSREKKERFSLILESASTNQTSMYLCASSGDHFSQTQYFGPGTRLLVL.

Comments on this clonotype: It may be a read error: a sequence one base away is much more abundant. In DNA form, the CDR3 reads TGTGCCACCGGTATGGGGGCCCAAGAGACCCGGTACTTC. It specifies CATGMGAQETRYF. The genes are TRBV24-1 and TRBJ2-5; a weak D match, TRBD1 (6 bases). The CDR3 totals 13 residues. In germline, CDR1 is KGHDR, CDR2 SFDVKD.

This clonotype appeared a few times. A read error may be the cause here, since a much bigger clone is one base away. J is TRBJ2-5 and V is TRBV7-9, with D perhaps TRBD2 (5 bases). CDR1 is SEHNR and CDR2 is FQNEAQ in the germline V gene (reference sequence). The CDR3 totals 14 residues. CDR3 sequence: CVSSRGRVEETQYF. The CDR3 DNA follows: TGTGTCAGCAGCCGCGGGCGGGTGGAGGAGACCCAGTACTTC.

Regarding this clonotype: The final CDR3 position lacks the conserved phenylalanine or tryptophan, pointing to a likely read error. V and J are TRBV11-1 and TRBJ1-6, with D unclear. Germline CDR1 is SGHAT and CDR2 is FQDESV (reference sequence). CDR3 size: 13 residues. DNA of the CDR3: TGCGCCAGCAGCCGGAGATTGGTTTCACCCCTCCACTCT. It encodes CASSRRLVSPLHS.

As regards this clonotype: Without the conserved terminal phenylalanine or tryptophan, this CDR3 likely stems from a read error. The chain uses TRBV11-2 and TRBJ1-4; no clear D. The CDR3 covers 14 residues. The germline CDR1 and CDR2 sequences are SGHAT and FQNNGV. CDR3 DNA: TGTGCCAACAGCCTAGGAAGCAGCCTTGAAAAACTGTTTTTG. Encoded protein: CANSLGSSLEKLFL.

The chain links TRBV5-5 to TRBJ2-5; D not certain. The CDR3 covers 12 residues. V was trimmed by 1 base and J by 10 bases, leaving 11 bases between them. In germline, CDR1 is SGHKS, CDR2 YYEKEE (reference sequence). CDR3 sequence reads: CASSLSTDNQYF. The CDR3 region has the DNA TGTGCCAGCAGCTTGAGTACAGATAACCAGTACTTC. The entire variable domain, with the rest obtained from reference TRBV5-5 and TRBJ2-5, is as follows: DAGVTQSPTHLIKTRGQQVTLRCSPISGHKSVSWYQQVLGQGPQFIFQYYEKEERGRGNFPDRFSARQFPNYSSELNVNALLLGDSALYLCASSLSTDNQYFGPGTRLLVL.

The gene calls are TRBV5-1 and TRBJ1-1; D remains unclear. The CDR3 contains 15 residues. Trimming pared 4 bases from V and 3 bases from J, leaving 16 bases between. Germline lookup yields CDR1 SGHRS and CDR2 YFSETQ. This chain's CDR3 is CASSVNMVADTEAFF. The CDR3 coding sequence is TGCGCCAGCAGCGTAAATATGGTGGCGGACACTGAAGCTTTCTTT.

There are a few counts of this clonotype. With a much larger clone just one base away, this may be a read error. The genes are TRBV25-1 and TRBJ1-2, with TRBD1 matching 8 bases. CDR1 is MGHDK and CDR2 is SYGVNS in the germline V gene. The J segment lost 6 bases and the V segment lost 2 bases, leaving 8 bases of the junction unmatched. This CDR3 has 15 residues. The CDR3 spells CASSERDRPLDGYTF. DNA of the CDR3: TGTGCCAGCAGTGAAAGGGACAGGCCTCTAGATGGCTACACCTTC.

This clonotype came up a few times. A much larger clone differs from this one at a single base, so this may be a read error. The V call is TRBV6-2 or TRBV6-3, the J call TRBJ2-1; TRBD1 aligns across 9 bases. Germline-derived CDR1 and CDR2 are MNHEY and SVGEGT. There are 15 residues in the CDR3. The DNA of the CDR3 is TGTGCCGGCAGAAGGACCGGGACAGGGCCCAATGAGCAGTTCTTC. As protein: CAGRRTGTGPNEQFF.

On this clonotype itself: An end of the junction differs from the germline gene, which may be a read error. The rearrangement links TRBV29-1 to TRBJ2-3; 8 bases fit TRBD1. Per germline, CDR1 SQVTM and CDR2 ANQGSEA. The CDR3 consists of 14 residues. This CDR3 is CSFRTGTLTDTQYF. The DNA for the CDR3 is TGCAGCTTTAGGACAGGGACTCTCACAGATACCCAGTATTTT.